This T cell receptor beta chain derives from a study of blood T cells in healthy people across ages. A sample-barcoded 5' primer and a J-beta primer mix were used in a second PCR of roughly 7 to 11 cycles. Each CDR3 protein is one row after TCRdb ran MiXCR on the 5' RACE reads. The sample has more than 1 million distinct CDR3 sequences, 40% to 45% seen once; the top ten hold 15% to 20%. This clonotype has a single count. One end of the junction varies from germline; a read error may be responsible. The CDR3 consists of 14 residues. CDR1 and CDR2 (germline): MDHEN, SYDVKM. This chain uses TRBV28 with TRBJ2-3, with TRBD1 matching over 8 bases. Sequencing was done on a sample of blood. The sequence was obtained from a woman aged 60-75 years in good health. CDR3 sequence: CASSRTGITGTQYF. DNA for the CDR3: TGTGCCAGCAGTCGGACAGGGATCACAGGTACGCAGTATTTT.